These 31 T cell receptor beta chains originate from one sample sequenced in a study of blood T cells in healthy people across ages. For the second PCR, which ran for roughly 6 to 11 cycles, a sample-barcoded 5' primer and a J-beta primer mix were used. TCRdb itself ran the 5' RACE reads through MiXCR, one entry per CDR3 protein. Among 1.5 million to 1.8 million distinct CDR3 sequences listed, roughly 43% were seen once. The sample consisted of blood. The receptors originated from a woman aged 18-29 years in good health.

This clonotype turned up a few times. This chain uses TRBV4-3 with TRBJ1-2; a possible D gene is TRBD1 (5 bases). CDR3 length: 15 amino acids. Deletions cut 4 bases from V and 4 bases from J, with 16 bases between. CDR1 and CDR2 (germline): LGHNA, YSLEER. The CDR3 is CASSLGGEGGYGYTF. The CDR3 DNA sequence: TGCGCCAGCAGCCTCGGGGGTGAGGGCGGCTATGGCTACACCTTC.

The rearrangement joins TRBV7-2 to TRBJ1-1, with D possibly matching TRBD1 (5 bases). The germline V and J ends were trimmed by 4 bases and 0 bases, with 12 bases remaining between them. In germline, CDR1 is SGHTA, CDR2 FQGNSA. CDR3 length equals 15 residues. The CDR3 protein is CASSSQGTMNTEAFF. DNA of the CDR3: TGTGCCAGCAGCTCCCAGGGTACCATGAACACTGAAGCTTTCTTT.

This clonotype was seen at least ten times. The V and J genes are TRBV7-3 and TRBJ1-4; 8 bases align to TRBD1. After removal of 5 bases from V and 0 bases from J, the junction contained 2 bases not matched to a gene. The CDR3 is 15 residues long. Germline V gene lookup returns CDR1 SGHTA and CDR2 FQGTGA. CDR3 amino acids: CASSPTGATNEKLFF. The CDR3 bases are TGTGCCAGCAGCCCGACAGGGGCAACTAATGAAAAACTGTTTTTT.

The chain combines TRBV9 with TRBJ1-4, with 8 bases identical to TRBD1. The germline CDR1 and CDR2 sequences are SGDLS and YYNGEE. The CDR3 is 15 amino acids. The J segment lost 6 bases and the V segment lost 4 bases, leaving 8 bases of the junction unmatched. The CDR3 DNA reads TGTGCCAGCAGCTCGAGGGGACAGGAAGATGAAAAACTGTTTTTT. This translates into CASSSRGQEDEKLFF.

This clonotype appeared a few times. The CDR3 here is CASSPTTYLISYEQYF. The CDR3 DNA reads as TGTGCCAGCAGCCCGACGACGTATCTCATTTCCTACGAGCAGTACTTC. V gene TRBV11-2 combines with J gene TRBJ2-7; no firm D call. V shed 5 bases and J shed 1 base, with 18 bases lying between them. The germline V gene has CDR1 SGHAT and CDR2 FQNNGV. The CDR3 totals 16 residues.

Turning to this clonotype: A single base is all that separates this from a far larger clone, so a read error is likely. This chain connects TRBV7-9 to TRBJ2-5, with D unclear. Trimming removed 1 base at V and 6 bases at J, with 6 bases between. Germline values: CDR1 SEHNR, CDR2 FQNEAQ (reference sequence). The CDR3 spans 12 residues. CDR3 coding DNA: TGTGCCAGCAGCTTAGGGGGAAAGACCCAGTACTTC. Its translation is CASSLGGKTQYF. Supplemented by reference TRBV7-9 and TRBJ2-5, the full variable domain reads DTGVSQNPRHKITKRGQNVTFRCDPISEHNRLYWYRQTLGQGPEFLTYFQNEAQLEKSRLLSDRFSAERPKGSFSTLEIQRTEQGDSAMYLCASSLGGKTQYFGPGTRLLVL.

This clonotype was seen only a few times. This chain links TRBV15 with TRBJ2-1, with 11 positions matching TRBD2. CDR1 is LNHNV and CDR2 is YYDKDF in the germline V gene (reference sequence). With 0 bases clipped from V and 7 bases from J, the junction kept 5 bases outside the gene matches. This CDR3 contains 16 residues. The CDR3 DNA reads as TGTGCCACCAGCAGAGATAGGCTAGCGGGGGGTAATGAGCAGTTCTTC. It specifies CATSRDRLAGGNEQFF.

Details on this clonotype: A much more abundant neighbour one base away suggests this may be a read error. The V gene is TRBV9, the J gene TRBJ2-1, with D possibly TRBD1 on 5 matching bases. With the DNA end fitting TRBJ2-7 better, the J assignment may be wrong. The germline V gene encodes CDR1 SGDLS and CDR2 YYNGEE. This CDR3 has 14 amino acids. CDR3 in amino acids: CASSYQGTYNEQYF. The DNA of the CDR3 is TGTGCCAGCAGTTATCAGGGAACCTACAATGAGCAGTACTTC.

The V call is TRBV3-1, the J call TRBJ1-2, with D perhaps matching TRBD1 (5 bases). V was cut by 8 bases and J by 4 bases, with 17 bases left in between. The CDR3 contains 14 residues. Germline-derived CDR1 and CDR2 are LGHDT and YNNKEL (reference sequence). The CDR3 protein is CASGGEGFAYGYTF. The CDR3, as DNA: TGTGCCAGCGGGGGGGAGGGATTCGCCTATGGCTACACCTTC.

This chain links TRBV4-3 with TRBJ2-1, with TRBD2 matching over 8 bases. This CDR3 is built from 17 residues. CDR1 is LGHNA, CDR2 YSLEER, per germline. After removal of 0 bases from V and 4 bases from J, the junction contained 8 bases not matched to a gene. As DNA, the CDR3 is TGCGCCAGCAGCCAAGAGAGGTCAGCGGGGGATTACAATGAGCAGTTCTTC. It specifies CASSQERSAGDYNEQFF.

The chain employs TRBV4-1 and TRBJ2-1; D possibly uses TRBD1 or TRBD2 (5 bases each). The CDR3 loop spans 12 amino acids. Between the trimmed V and J ends, which lost 8 bases and 5 bases, there was a span of 10 bases. The germline V gene has CDR1 MGHRA and CDR2 YSYEKL. The CDR3 DNA is TGCGCCAGCGAGGGGCTAGACAATGAGCAGTTCTTC. Its protein product is CASEGLDNEQFF.

The chain links TRBV27 to TRBJ2-5; D is undetermined. The V gene's germline CDR1 is MNHEY and CDR2 SMNVEV (reference sequence). The CDR3 totals 13 residues. V lost 6 bases and J lost 2, with 10 bases in between. CDR3 residues: CASSPRRQETQYF. Written as DNA, the CDR3 is TGTGCCAGCAGCCCCAGGAGACAAGAGACCCAGTACTTC.

This clonotype was picked up a small number of times. The V call is TRBV29-1, the J call TRBJ1-2; D is undetermined. This CDR3 comprises 12 residues. The germline gives CDR1 SQVTM, CDR2 ANQGSEA. V lost 4 bases, J lost 1 base, and 7 bases lay in between. The DNA of the CDR3 is TGCAGCGTTGCGAAAATTAACTATGGCTACACCTTC. It specifies CSVAKINYGYTF.

This chain joins TRBV5-1 and TRBJ1-6; D is perhaps TRBD1 (6 bases). Germline V lookup: CDR1 SGHRS, CDR2 YFSETQ. CDR3 length equals 15 residues. Trimming took off 4 bases at V and 5 bases at J, with 13 bases between the two ends. In nucleotides, the CDR3 is TGCGCCAGCAGCCCGTGGGACACCAATAATTCACCCCTCCACTTT. Amino acids: CASSPWDTNNSPLHF.

The V gene is TRBV7-9, the J gene TRBJ2-2, with a tentative D call TRBD1 (6 bases). V shed 6 bases and J shed 8 bases, with 25 bases lying between them. The CDR3 extends over 17 amino acids. CDR1 and CDR2 from the germline V gene are SEHNR and FQNEAQ (reference sequence). The CDR3 loop is CASSPRTGTHRSGELFF. The CDR3 coding sequence is TGTGCCAGCAGTCCACGAACAGGGACCCATCGATCTGGGGAGCTGTTTTTT.

This clonotype showed up just a few times. The chain joins TRBV24-1 to TRBJ1-1, with D possibly TRBD1 on 6 matching bases. Looked up from germline, CDR1 is KGHDR and CDR2 is SFDVKD. The CDR3 is 9 amino acids. Trimming pared 12 bases from V and 11 bases from J, leaving 12 bases between. The CDR3 nucleotides are TGTGCCCGCACTGGGGGCGCTTTCTTT. It is translated as CARTGGAFF.

This clonotype was seen only a few times. The gene calls are TRBV6-1 and TRBJ1-2; 9 bases map to TRBD1. This CDR3 has 18 residues. Germline CDR1 is MNHNS and CDR2 is SASEGT. V lost 7 bases to trimming and J lost 4 bases; unmatched junction nucleotides: 19. As DNA, the CDR3 is TGTGCCAGCATCCAACGAACAGGGGGCGAGGGATACGGCTATGGCTACACCTTC. It translates to CASIQRTGGEGYGYGYTF.

Written as DNA, the CDR3 is TGTGCCAGCACCCCCAACGGGAACAGGACTAAGTACACCTTC. Amino acids: CASTPNGNRTKYTF. This chain connects TRBV6-2 or TRBV6-3 to TRBJ1-2; perhaps TRBD1 as D (5 bases). Germline CDR1 and CDR2: MNHEY and SVGEGT. This CDR3 has 14 residues. Trimming shortened V by 7 bases and J by 11 bases, and 23 bases separated the two germline ends.

This rearrangement joins TRBV3-1 to TRBJ2-3; 7 bases agree with TRBD2. The CDR3 extends over 16 amino acids. Germline CDR1 is LGHDT and CDR2 is YNNKEL (reference sequence). Trimming at V came to 1 base and at J to 2 bases, leaving 6 bases not matched to a gene. This chain's CDR3 is CASSQGFAGDTDTQYF. The DNA of the CDR3 is TGTGCCAGCAGCCAAGGGTTCGCGGGGGACACAGATACGCAGTATTTT.

A word on this clonotype: Germline is not matched at one junction end, which may reflect a read error. The V and J genes are TRBV4-3 and TRBJ2-1, with TRBD1 as a possible D gene (6 bases). CDR3 length: 15 amino acids. From germline, CDR1 is LGHNA and CDR2 YSLEER. The CDR3 coding sequence is TGCGCCAGCGGCCAAGATGAGGGGACATACAATGAGCAGTTCTTC. Translation gives CASGQDEGTYNEQFF.

The genes are TRBV6-5 and TRBJ1-1, with D uncertain. The V end was cut by 0 bases, the J end by 5 bases, with 10 bases between. Germline V gene data show CDR1 as MNHEY and CDR2 as SVGAGI. The CDR3 sequence is 14 residues long. The CDR3 sequence is CASSYSFPATEAFF. The DNA for the CDR3 is TGTGCCAGCAGTTACTCTTTCCCAGCTACTGAAGCTTTCTTT.

The chain combines TRBV7-2 with TRBJ2-5, with 12 bases matching TRBD2. CDR1 and CDR2 from the germline V gene are SGHTA and FQGNSA. Trimming removed 5 bases from V and 11 bases from J; junction bases left unmatched: 12. CDR3 length equals 15 residues. DNA of the CDR3: TGTGCCAGCAGCCTCCGGACTAGCGGGGACGGGGAGCAGTACTTC. Protein: CASSLRTSGDGEQYF.

This rearrangement joins TRBV20-1 to TRBJ2-3, with 7 positions matching TRBD2. Germline V gene sequence: CDR1 DFQATT, CDR2 SNEGSKA (reference sequence). V lost 1 base, J lost 2 bases, and 6 bases stayed unmatched. This CDR3 contains 15 residues. The CDR3 here is CSARGPSGVTDTQYF. DNA for the CDR3: TGCAGTGCTAGAGGGCCTAGCGGTGTCACAGATACGCAGTATTTT.

The genes are TRBV12-5 and TRBJ2-3, with D perhaps matching TRBD2 (6 bases). V was cut by 6 bases and J by 4 bases, with 11 bases left in between. Germline V gene sequence: CDR1 LGHNT, CDR2 FRNRAP. The CDR3 spans 13 residues. The CDR3: CASGPGDSDTQYF. The CDR3 DNA sequence: TGTGCTAGTGGGCCGGGGGACTCAGATACGCAGTATTTT. The complete variable domain, with remaining parts taken from reference TRBV12-5 and TRBJ2-3, reads DARVTQTPRHKVTEMGQEVTMRCQPILGHNTVFWYRQTMMQGLELLAYFRNRAPLDDSGMPKDRFSAEMPDATLATLKIQPSEPRDSAVYFCASGPGDSDTQYFGPGTRLTVL.

This clonotype turned up a few times. This chain uses TRBV3-1 with TRBJ2-2; D unresolved. Per germline, CDR1 LGHDT and CDR2 YNNKEL (reference sequence). The CDR3 sequence is 13 residues long. The germline V and J ends were trimmed by 1 base and 4 bases, with 4 bases remaining between them. The CDR3 sequence is CASSQVTTGELFF. The CDR3 DNA follows: TGTGCCAGCAGCCAAGTCACCACCGGGGAGCTGTTTTTT. Full variable domain (outside the CDR3, taken from reference TRBV3-1 and TRBJ2-2): DTAVSQTPKYLVTQMGNDKSIKCEQNLGHDTMYWYKQDSKKFLKIMFSYNNKELIINETVPNRFSPKSPDKAHLNLHINSLELGDSAVYFCASSQVTTGELFFGEGSRLTVL.

This chain connects TRBV6-2 or TRBV6-3 to TRBJ1-2, with TRBD1 identical over 11 bases. Germline values: CDR1 MNHEY, CDR2 SVGEGT. The V gene end was trimmed by 6 bases and the J gene end by 4 bases; junction bases not matched to a gene: 10. This CDR3 comprises 16 residues. The CDR3 nucleotides are TGTGCCAGCAGATCCGGACAGGGGGCGCGAAGCTATGGCTACACCTTC. It is translated as CASRSGQGARSYGYTF.

This chain connects TRBV6-6 to TRBJ2-7, with 8 positions matching TRBD1. The germline V gene encodes CDR1 MNHNY and CDR2 SVGAGI (reference sequence). Losses at the gene ends were 4 bases for V and 2 bases for J; bases not matched to a gene: 4. This CDR3 region has 14 residues. CDR3 amino acids: CASSSRRGPYEQYF. The CDR3 DNA reads TGTGCCAGCAGTTCCCGCAGGGGGCCCTACGAGCAGTACTTC.

V usage is TRBV27 and J usage is TRBJ2-1, with 9 bases aligning to TRBD2. Germline loops: CDR1 MNHEY, CDR2 SMNVEV (reference sequence). V dropped 3 bases and J dropped 3; count of bases not matched to a gene: 6. This CDR3 comprises 16 residues. The chain's CDR3 is CASSLYRAGGYNEQFF. In DNA, the CDR3 is TGTGCCAGCAGTTTGTATCGAGCGGGGGGCTACAATGAGCAGTTCTTC.

The chain is built from TRBV5-1 and TRBJ2-1; D not resolved. Germline values: CDR1 SGHRS, CDR2 YFSETQ. V lost 0 bases, J lost 8 bases, and 9 bases lay in between. CDR3 length: 13 amino acids. CDR3 residues: CASSLGEYDEQFF. The CDR3, as DNA: TGCGCCAGCAGCTTGGGCGAATACGATGAGCAGTTCTTC.

This sequence joins TRBV30 and TRBJ1-1, with D uncertain. V dropped 5 bases and J dropped 8 bases, with 12 bases sitting between them. This CDR3 contains 11 residues. Germline V gene lookup returns CDR1 GTSNPN and CDR2 SVGIG (reference sequence). CDR3 nucleotide sequence: TGTGCCTGGGTGTCTCCGCGAGAAGCTTTCTTT. Encoded protein: CAWVSPREAFF.

The genes are TRBV5-1 and TRBJ1-2; 8 bases map to TRBD1. This CDR3 spans 11 amino acids. The V gene end was trimmed by 10 bases and the J gene end by 8 bases; junction bases not matched to a gene: 7. CDR1 is SGHRS, CDR2 YFSETQ, per germline. Written as DNA, the CDR3 is TGCGCCGCCAGGACAGGGCGCGGCTACACCTTC. Its translation is CAARTGRGYTF.